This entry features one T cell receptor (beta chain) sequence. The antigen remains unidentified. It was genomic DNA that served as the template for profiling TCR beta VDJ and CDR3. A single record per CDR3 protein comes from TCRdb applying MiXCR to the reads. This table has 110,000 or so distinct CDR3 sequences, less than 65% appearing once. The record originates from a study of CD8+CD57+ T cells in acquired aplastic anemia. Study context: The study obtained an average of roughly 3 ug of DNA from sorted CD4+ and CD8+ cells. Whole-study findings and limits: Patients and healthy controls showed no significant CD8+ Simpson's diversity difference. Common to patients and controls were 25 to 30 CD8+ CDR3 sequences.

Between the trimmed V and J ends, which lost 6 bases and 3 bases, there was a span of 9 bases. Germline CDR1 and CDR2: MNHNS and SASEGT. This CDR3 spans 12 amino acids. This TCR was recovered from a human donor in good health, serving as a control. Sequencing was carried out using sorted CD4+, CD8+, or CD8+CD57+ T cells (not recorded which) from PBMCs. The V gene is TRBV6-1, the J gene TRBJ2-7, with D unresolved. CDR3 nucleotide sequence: TGTGCCAGCAGAGACCGGTACTACGAGCAGTACTTC. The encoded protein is CASRDRYYEQYF.